Each of the 20 T cell receptor beta chains below was sequenced from the same sample in a study of shared T cell receptors in the human thymus. TCRdb keeps only in-frame clones here, not all; method: immunoSEQ multiplex PCR. Of 500,000 to 550,000 clones listed, approximately 78% are singletons. The sample also formed part of further work on human thymus T cells.

Material: thymocytes. The receptors were gathered from a boy under two years old with a congenital heart defect.

This chain uses TRBV9 with TRBJ1-2, with 8 bases fitting TRBD1. CDR1 and CDR2 (germline): SGDLS, YYNGEE. The CDR3 length is 16 residues. V lost 4 bases, J lost 3 bases, and 11 bases stayed unmatched. The CDR3 here is CASSPMGGRGHYGYTF. The CDR3 DNA reads as TGTGCCAGCAGCCCAATGGGGGGCAGGGGGCACTATGGCTACACCTTC.

V is TRBV28 and J is TRBJ1-2; 9 positions agree with TRBD1. After removal of 5 bases from V and 0 bases from J, the junction contained 10 bases not matched to a gene. The CDR3 totals 17 residues. Germline CDR1 reads MDHEN; CDR2 reads SYDVKM. The CDR3 reads CASSHHRGPGPNYGYTF. For the CDR3, the DNA is TGTGCCAGCAGTCATCACAGGGGGCCGGGGCCTAACTATGGCTACACCTTC.

The chain joins TRBV5-6 to TRBJ2-3; 12 nucleotides align to TRBD2. The J segment lost 6 bases and the V segment lost 4 bases, leaving 12 bases of the junction unmatched. The CDR3 loop spans 17 amino acids. CDR1 is SGHDT and CDR2 is YYEEEE in the germline V gene. CDR3 protein: CASSPETSGSTVDTQYF. The CDR3 coding sequence is TGTGCCAGCAGCCCAGAGACTAGCGGGAGCACGGTGGATACGCAGTATTTT.

CDR3 bases: TGTGCCAGTAGTAGGTCCCCAGACTACGAGCAGTACTTC. Its protein is CASSRSPDYEQYF. The rearrangement joins TRBV19 to TRBJ2-7; no firm D call. Germline CDR1 LNHDA, CDR2 SQIVND (reference sequence). This CDR3 is built from 13 residues. The V and J ends lost 4 bases and 3 bases respectively, with 10 bases between them.

The chain employs TRBV6-4 and TRBJ2-2; the match to TRBD1 covers 9 bases. Germline V gene lookup returns CDR1 MRHNA and CDR2 SNTAGT. There are 20 residues in the CDR3. Trimming cost V 6 bases and J 3 bases; bases outside gene matches: 20. DNA of the CDR3: TGTGCCAGCAGCCTAACCGGGACAGGGTCTATCCCTCGGGACACCGGGGAGCTGTTTTTT. This codes for CASSLTGTGSIPRDTGELFF.

CDR3 in amino acids: CASSQSTGAEAFF. The DNA for the CDR3 is TGCGCCAGCAGTCAATCGACAGGAGCTGAAGCTTTCTTT. This chain uses TRBV23-1 with TRBJ1-1; TRBD1 is a possible D gene (6 bases). TRBV23-1 is identified as an open reading frame with a role that is uncertain. V lost 0 bases and J lost 6, with 8 bases in between. The CDR3 contains 13 residues.

The chain recombines TRBV7-9 with TRBJ2-1; possible D gene TRBD2, 5 bases. CDR1 and CDR2 from the germline V gene are SEHNR and FQNEAQ (reference sequence). The CDR3 has 19 amino acids. V was pared by 0 bases and J by 0 bases, with 18 bases between. CDR3: CASSLATFGLGNSYNEQFF. The CDR3 DNA sequence: TGTGCCAGCAGCTTAGCTACGTTTGGCCTCGGGAACTCCTACAATGAGCAGTTCTTC.

The V call is TRBV28, the J call TRBJ2-4; D ambiguous. Trimming removed 6 bases at V and 2 bases at J, with 14 bases between. Germline lookup yields CDR1 MDHEN and CDR2 SYDVKM. This CDR3 has 15 amino acids. CDR3 in DNA: TGTGCCAGCAGGTACAAAGAGGAAACCAAAAACATTCAGTACTTC. As protein: CASRYKEETKNIQYF.

V usage is TRBV6-5 and J usage is TRBJ1-2, with 9 bases aligning to TRBD1. The ends lost 5 bases at V and 4 bases at J; junction bases unmatched: 8. The CDR3 extends over 15 amino acids. Germline V CDR1 and CDR2: MNHEY, SVGAGI. The DNA for the CDR3 is TGTGCCAGCAGTCCCGGACAGGGGCAACTCTATGGCTACACCTTC. As protein: CASSPGQGQLYGYTF.

The rearrangement joins TRBV19 to TRBJ1-5; 8 bases are a match to TRBD1. The CDR3 sequence is 15 residues long. Unmatched junction bases numbered 6, after V lost 6 bases and J lost 2 bases. Germline CDR1 and CDR2: LNHDA and SQIVND (reference sequence). CDR3 in DNA: TGTGCCAGTAGGAAGGGGACAGGTGGCAATCAGCCCCAGCATTTT. Its translation is CASRKGTGGNQPQHF. Full variable domain (rest looked up from reference TRBV19 and TRBJ1-5): DGGITQSPKYLFRKEGQNVTLSCEQNLNHDAMYWYRQDPGQGLRLIYYSQIVNDFQKGDIAEGYSVSREKKESFPLTVTSAQKNPTAFYLCASRKGTGGNQPQHFGDGTRLSIL.

This chain joins TRBV4-3 and TRBJ2-5; 12 bases map to TRBD2. Per germline, CDR1 LGHNA and CDR2 YSLEER. J was trimmed by 2 bases and V by 0 bases; bases with no gene match: 10. The CDR3 extends over 19 amino acids. The CDR3 nucleotides read TGCGCCAGCAGCCAAGATCGGGCTAGCGGGAGGGCCGGTCAAGAGACCCAGTACTTC. Its translation: CASSQDRASGRAGQETQYF.

This clone was observed a single time. This chain uses TRBV10-2 with TRBJ2-1; TRBD2 aligns across 14 bases. Germline V gives CDR1 WSHSY, CDR2 SAAADI. CDR3 size: 13 residues. With V trimmed by 6 bases and J by 8 bases, 0 bases remained unmatched. DNA of the CDR3: TGCGCCAGCAGGACTAGCGGGAGGGATGAGCAGTTCTTC. Translated: CASRTSGRDEQFF.

The rearrangement joins TRBV9 to TRBJ1-1; D is undetermined. Germline lookup yields CDR1 SGDLS and CDR2 YYNGEE. The CDR3 sequence is 14 residues long. V was shortened by 4 bases and J by 1 base, with 11 bases between the two germline ends. CDR3 sequence reads: CASSRNLGNTEAFF. In nucleotides, the CDR3 is TGTGCCAGCAGCCGTAACCTCGGGAACACTGAAGCTTTCTTT. Combining the CDR3 with reference TRBV9 and TRBJ1-1 gives the whole variable domain DSGVTQTPKHLITATGQRVTLRCSPRSGDLSVYWYQQSLDQGLQFLIQYYNGEERAKGNILERFSAQQFPDLHSELNLSSLELGDSALYFCASSRNLGNTEAFFGQGTRLTVV.

The V call is TRBV4-3, the J call TRBJ1-2; TRBD1 matches at 8 bases. The V and J ends lost 0 bases and 2 bases, in that order; junction bases with no gene match: 11. The germline gives CDR1 LGHNA, CDR2 YSLEER. CDR3 length equals 18 residues. CDR3: CASSQDWSDREGNYGYTF. The DNA of the CDR3 is TGCGCCAGCAGCCAAGATTGGTCGGACAGGGAAGGAAACTATGGCTACACCTTC.

The V gene is TRBV11-2, the J gene TRBJ2-7; 11 bases line up with TRBD1. J lost 3 bases, V lost 0 bases, and 7 bases had no gene match. This CDR3 comprises 17 residues. Germline loops: CDR1 SGHAT, CDR2 FQNNGV. CDR3 sequence: CASSLDLGGQGGYEQYF. The CDR3 DNA is TGTGCCAGCAGCTTAGACCTCGGGGGACAGGGGGGCTACGAGCAGTACTTC.

The rearrangement links TRBV12-5 to TRBJ1-1; TRBD1 agrees at 9 bases. The CDR3 spans 17 residues. Trimming at V came to 5 bases and at J to 3 bases, leaving 13 bases not matched to a gene. Germline loops: CDR1 LGHNT, CDR2 FRNRAP. CDR3: CASGQTGGVDQDTEAFF. Here the CDR3 DNA reads TGTGCTAGTGGTCAAACAGGGGGCGTCGATCAGGACACTGAAGCTTTCTTT.

This chain links TRBV13 with TRBJ2-3; D may be TRBD2 (6 bases). V was shortened by 8 bases and J by 5 bases, with 17 bases between the two germline ends. This CDR3 is built from 14 residues. Germline loops: CDR1 PRHDT, CDR2 FYEKMQ (reference sequence). The CDR3 loop reads CASRTPGAGDTQYF. CDR3 sequence (DNA): TGTGCCAGCCGAACCCCAGGAGCGGGAGATACGCAGTATTTT.

The chain recombines TRBV30 with TRBJ1-2; 9 bases match TRBD1. CDR1 GTSNPN and CDR2 SVGIG come from the germline V gene (reference sequence). The junction had 1 base not matched to a gene; V was cut back by 8 bases and J by 3 bases. The CDR3 has 11 residues. In nucleotides, the CDR3 is TGTGCCGGGGACAGGGACTATGGCTACACCTTC. Its translation is CAGDRDYGYTF.

This clone appeared a few times. CDR3 loop: CAAGVSNQPQHF. The DNA for the CDR3 is TGTGCCGCCGGGGTTAGCAATCAGCCCCAGCATTTT. The gene calls are TRBV10-3 and TRBJ1-5; D uncertain. Per germline, CDR1 ENHRY and CDR2 SYGVKD. With 11 bases removed from V and 0 bases from J, the gap between germline ends came to 8 bases. The CDR3 is 12 residues long.

The rearrangement links TRBV28 to TRBJ2-1; TRBD1 aligns across 9 bases. This CDR3 has 16 residues. Germline-derived CDR1 and CDR2 are MDHEN and SYDVKM. V dropped 7 bases and J dropped 7; count of bases not matched to a gene: 14. The CDR3, as DNA: TGTGCCAGCATTTCCCCGGACAGGGGAGGTGATAATGAGCAGTTCTTC. Its translation: CASISPDRGGDNEQFF.